The 16 T cell receptor beta chains below were found in one sample sequenced in a study of identifying expanded T cells in peripheral blood. Repertoires were generated with immunoSEQ multiplex PCR, while TCRdb's copy carries only in-frame clones and drops some. The sample has over 90,000 clones, 88% seen once. The sequenced sample was blood. All receptors come from a person aged 18 to 75 in good health.

The chain links TRBV4-1 to TRBJ2-6, with 14 bases aligning to TRBD2. V shed 6 bases and J 0 bases; nucleotides not matched to a gene: 7. The germline V gene encodes CDR1 MGHRA and CDR2 YSYEKL. The CDR3 has 19 amino acids. The CDR3 spells CASSRLAGGISSGANVLTF. The DNA for the CDR3 is TGCGCCAGCAGTCGACTAGCGGGGGGGATAAGCTCTGGGGCCAACGTCCTGACTTTC.

This rearrangement joins TRBV5-1 to TRBJ2-1, with TRBD2 as a possible D gene (5 bases). V dropped 4 bases and J dropped 3 bases, with 14 bases sitting between them. CDR3 length equals 15 residues. Germline CDR1 and CDR2: SGHRS and YFSETQ. As DNA, the CDR3 is TGCGCCAGCAGCGCCCGGGAAGGGATCTACAATGAGCAGTTCTTC. Protein product: CASSAREGIYNEQFF.

The rearrangement links TRBV6-6 to TRBJ2-4, with unresolved D. This CDR3 is built from 15 residues. In germline, CDR1 is MNHNY, CDR2 SVGAGI (reference sequence). The V end was cut by 6 bases, the J end by 1 base, with 13 bases between. CDR3 nucleotide sequence: TGTGCCAGCAGACGTAGGGTGGGGGCCAAAAACATTCAGTACTTC. Protein: CASRRRVGAKNIQYF.

This rearrangement joins TRBV7-7 to TRBJ2-2, with D unclear. V was clipped by 0 bases and J by 5 bases, with 7 bases between them. This CDR3 comprises 14 residues. Germline values: CDR1 SSHAT, CDR2 FNYEAQ (reference sequence). CDR3 loop: CASSLAYGTGELFF. The DNA for the CDR3 is TGTGCCAGCAGCTTAGCCTACGGGACCGGGGAGCTGTTTTTT.

V usage is TRBV6-6 and J usage is TRBJ2-7, with 7 nucleotides matching TRBD1. Trimming removed 6 bases from V and 4 bases from J; junction bases left unmatched: 9. Germline V gene data show CDR1 as MNHNY and CDR2 as SVGAGI (reference sequence). The CDR3 runs to 14 residues. The CDR3 nucleotides are TGTGCCAGCAGACAGGGGACGATTATGTACGAGCAGTACTTC. It translates to CASRQGTIMYEQYF.

A note on this clone: Relative to the germline gene, one junction end is altered; a read error may explain this. The V and J genes are TRBV18 and TRBJ1-6; TRBD1 might be the D (5 bases). CDR3 length equals 13 residues. Germline-derived CDR1 and CDR2 are KGHSH and LQKENI. For the CDR3, the DNA is TGTGCCAGCTCACCAAGTGCGGCTAGGGACCCCATCTTT. It is translated as CASSPSAARDPIF.

The chain recombines TRBV4-1 with TRBJ2-3; TRBD2 aligns across 9 bases. V shed 4 bases, J shed 5 bases, and the junction held 13 bases outside the gene matches. The CDR3 sequence is 17 residues long. In germline, CDR1 is MGHRA, CDR2 YSYEKL. In DNA form, the CDR3 reads TGCGCCAGCAGCCGCCAAGCGGGGGGCACGGTACGAGATACGCAGTATTTT. It specifies CASSRQAGGTVRDTQYF.

The V and J genes are TRBV5-5 and TRBJ1-2, with 9 bases fitting TRBD1. V was pared by 3 bases and J by 2 bases, with 5 bases of the junction left unmatched. Germline CDR1 SGHKS, CDR2 YYEKEE (reference sequence). The CDR3 is made up of 15 amino acids. CDR3 bases: TGTGCCAGCAGCTCCCCGGACAGGGGAAACTATGGCTACACCTTC. Amino acid sequence: CASSSPDRGNYGYTF. The entire variable domain, with the rest obtained from reference TRBV5-5 and TRBJ1-2, is as follows: DAGVTQSPTHLIKTRGQQVTLRCSPISGHKSVSWYQQVLGQGPQFIFQYYEKEERGRGNFPDRFSARQFPNYSSELNVNALLLGDSALYLCASSSPDRGNYGYTFGSGTRLTVV.

The chain combines TRBV6-5 with TRBJ1-2; 8 bases are a match to TRBD1. V gave up 2 bases and J gave up 8 bases; unmatched junction bases: 7. CDR3 length: 14 amino acids. CDR1 MNHEY and CDR2 SVGAGI come from the germline V gene. CDR3 sequence: CASSYSGQGRGYTF. The DNA for the CDR3 is TGTGCCAGCAGTTACAGCGGACAGGGAAGGGGCTACACCTTC.

The genes are TRBV5-1 and TRBJ2-5, with D unclear. The CDR3 is made up of 15 amino acids. Trimming left V 0 bases short and J 2 bases short, with 11 bases between. The germline CDR1 and CDR2 sequences are SGHRS and YFSETQ. The CDR3, as DNA: TGCGCCAGCAGCTTGGCGACGACCTATCAAGAGACCCAGTACTTC. Its translation is CASSLATTYQETQYF.

CDR3 nucleotides: TGTGCCAGCAGTTTATCCGCCGGGACTAGCGACAATGAGCAGTTCTTC. It yields the protein CASSLSAGTSDNEQFF. The chain carries TRBV27 and TRBJ2-1, with 10 bases aligning to TRBD2. J gave up 5 bases and V 0 bases, and 4 bases lay outside the gene matches. This CDR3 is built from 16 residues. Germline lookup yields CDR1 MNHEY and CDR2 SMNVEV (reference sequence).

The chain joins TRBV13 to TRBJ1-2; D is unresolved. The V end was cut by 2 bases, the J end by 7 bases, with 11 bases between. This CDR3 contains 13 residues. CDR1 is PRHDT and CDR2 is FYEKMQ in the germline V gene (reference sequence). CDR3 protein: CASSLIRGGGYTF. The CDR3 region has the DNA TGTGCCAGCAGCTTAATCCGGGGTGGTGGCTACACCTTC. The entire variable domain, with the rest obtained from reference TRBV13 and TRBJ1-2, is as follows: AAGVIQSPRHLIKEKRETATLKCYPIPRHDTVYWYQQGPGQDPQFLISFYEKMQSDKGSIPDRFSAQQFSDYHSELNMSSLELGDSALYFCASSLIRGGGYTFGSGTRLTVV.

The V gene is TRBV2, the J gene TRBJ1-1; possible D gene TRBD1, 5 bases. CDR1 SNHLY and CDR2 FYNNEI come from the germline V gene. The length of the CDR3 is 13 residues. Trimming shortened V by 8 bases and J by 3 bases, and 13 bases separated the two germline ends. The CDR3, as DNA: TGTGCCAGCCAGGGTGAGAGGGACACTGAAGCTTTCTTT. Amino acids: CASQGERDTEAFF.

V usage is TRBV6-5 and J usage is TRBJ1-1, with D perhaps matching TRBD1 (5 bases). CDR3 length: 16 amino acids. CDR1 is MNHEY and CDR2 is SVGAGI in the germline V gene. V was shortened by 4 bases and J by 3 bases, with 18 bases between the two germline ends. As DNA, the CDR3 is TGTGCCAGCAGTTCCGGGGCCGCCTCTATGGACACTGAAGCTTTCTTT. Translation gives CASSSGAASMDTEAFF.

This clone was seen only once. V and J are TRBV14 and TRBJ2-7; D tentatively fits TRBD1 or TRBD2 (5 bases each). CDR1 SGHDN and CDR2 FVKESK come from the germline V gene. CDR3 length equals 13 residues. Trimming took 1 base from V and 7 from J, leaving 11 bases between them. This CDR3 reads CASSQVGAWEQYF. The CDR3 coding sequence is TGTGCCAGCAGCCAAGTCGGGGCGTGGGAGCAGTACTTC.

The gene calls are TRBV19 and TRBJ1-3, with a tentative D call TRBD1 (6 bases). The CDR3 is 14 residues long. V lost 3 bases and J 0 bases, leaving 6 bases between the germline ends. Germline CDR1 is LNHDA and CDR2 is SQIVND (reference sequence). The chain's CDR3 is CASSMGHSGNTIYF. CDR3 in DNA: TGTGCCAGTAGTATGGGACACTCTGGAAACACCATATATTTT.